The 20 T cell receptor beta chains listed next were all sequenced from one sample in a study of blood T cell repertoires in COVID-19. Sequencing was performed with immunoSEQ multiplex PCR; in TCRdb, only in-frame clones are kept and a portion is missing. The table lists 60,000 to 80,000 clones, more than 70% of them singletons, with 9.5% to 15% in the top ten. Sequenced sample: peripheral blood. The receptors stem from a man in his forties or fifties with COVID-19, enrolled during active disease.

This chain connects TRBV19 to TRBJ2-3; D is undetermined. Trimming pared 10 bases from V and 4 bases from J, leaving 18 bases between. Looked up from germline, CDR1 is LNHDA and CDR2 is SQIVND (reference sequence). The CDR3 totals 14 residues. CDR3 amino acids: CATMPDRSADTQYF. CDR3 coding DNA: TGTGCCACCATGCCAGATCGGAGCGCAGATACGCAGTATTTT.

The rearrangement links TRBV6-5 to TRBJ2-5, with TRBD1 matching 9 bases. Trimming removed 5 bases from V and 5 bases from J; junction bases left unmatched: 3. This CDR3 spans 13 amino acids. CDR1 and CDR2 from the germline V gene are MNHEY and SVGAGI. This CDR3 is CASSRDRVETQYF. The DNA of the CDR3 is TGTGCCAGCAGTCGGGACAGGGTTGAGACCCAGTACTTC.

In DNA form, the CDR3 reads TGTGCCAGCAGCCCCCCGGGATTAGCGGTTTACTACGAGCAGTACTTC. Amino acids: CASSPPGLAVYYEQYF. The chain carries TRBV5-6 and TRBJ2-7, with D possibly being TRBD2 (6 bases). Per the germline V gene, CDR1 is SGHDT and CDR2 is YYEEEE. This CDR3 contains 16 residues. Trimming left V 4 bases short and J 3 bases short, with 20 bases between.

CDR3 DNA sequence: TGTGCCAGCAGCCCCCGGGGTCTGGGGGATACGCAGTATTTT. This translates into CASSPRGLGDTQYF. V and J are TRBV6-5 and TRBJ2-3, with a tentative D call TRBD2 (5 bases). This CDR3 comprises 14 residues. Trimming cost V 6 bases and J 6 bases, with 16 bases left between them. CDR1 is MNHEY, CDR2 SVGAGI, per germline.

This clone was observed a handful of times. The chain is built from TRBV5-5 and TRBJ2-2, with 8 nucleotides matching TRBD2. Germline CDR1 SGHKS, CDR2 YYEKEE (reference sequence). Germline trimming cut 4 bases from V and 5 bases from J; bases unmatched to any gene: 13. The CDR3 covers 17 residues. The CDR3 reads CASSPLRGRPGTGELFF. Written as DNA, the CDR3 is TGTGCCAGCAGCCCCCTCCGCGGGAGGCCCGGGACCGGGGAGCTGTTTTTT. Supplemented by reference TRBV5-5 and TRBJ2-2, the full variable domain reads DAGVTQSPTHLIKTRGQQVTLRCSPISGHKSVSWYQQVLGQGPQFIFQYYEKEERGRGNFPDRFSARQFPNYSSELNVNALLLGDSALYLCASSPLRGRPGTGELFFGEGSRLTVL.

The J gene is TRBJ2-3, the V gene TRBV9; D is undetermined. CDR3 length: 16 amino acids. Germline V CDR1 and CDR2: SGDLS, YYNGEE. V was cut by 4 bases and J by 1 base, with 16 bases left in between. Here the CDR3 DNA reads TGTGCCAGCAGCCCATCCTCAGGCTTGGGCACAGATACGCAGTATTTT. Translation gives CASSPSSGLGTDTQYF.

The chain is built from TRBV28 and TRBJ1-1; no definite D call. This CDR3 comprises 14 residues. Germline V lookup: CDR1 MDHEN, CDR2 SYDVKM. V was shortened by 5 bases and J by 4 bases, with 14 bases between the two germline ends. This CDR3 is CASSPSGASTEAFF. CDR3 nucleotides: TGTGCCAGCAGTCCCAGCGGCGCGTCCACTGAAGCTTTCTTT.

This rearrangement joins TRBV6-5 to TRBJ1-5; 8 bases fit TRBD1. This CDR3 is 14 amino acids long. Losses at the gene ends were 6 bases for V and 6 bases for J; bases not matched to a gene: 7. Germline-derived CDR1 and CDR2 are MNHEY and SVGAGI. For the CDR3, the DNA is TGTGCCAGCAGGAAAACAGGGGGAGGTCAGCCCCAGCATTTT. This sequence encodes CASRKTGGGQPQHF.

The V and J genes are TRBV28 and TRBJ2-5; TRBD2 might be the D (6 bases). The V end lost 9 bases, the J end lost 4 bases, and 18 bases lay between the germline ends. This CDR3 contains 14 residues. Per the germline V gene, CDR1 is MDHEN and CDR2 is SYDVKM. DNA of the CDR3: TGTGCCAGTTCGGGACTCCTAATTTCAGAGACCCAGTACTTC. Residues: CASSGLLISETQYF.

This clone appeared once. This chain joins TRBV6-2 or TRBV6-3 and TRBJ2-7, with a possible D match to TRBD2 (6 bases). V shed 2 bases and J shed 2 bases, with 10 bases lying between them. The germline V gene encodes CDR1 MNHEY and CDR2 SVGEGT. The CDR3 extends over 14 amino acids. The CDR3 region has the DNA TGTGCCAGCAGTTACGAGCGGGCCCCCTACGAGCAGTACTTC. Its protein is CASSYERAPYEQYF.

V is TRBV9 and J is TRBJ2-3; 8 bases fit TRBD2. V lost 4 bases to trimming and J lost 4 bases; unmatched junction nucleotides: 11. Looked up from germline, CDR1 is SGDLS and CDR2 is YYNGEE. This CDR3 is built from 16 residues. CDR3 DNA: TGTGCCAGCAGCCCTAGGGGGAGCGGGAGCCCAGATACGCAGTATTTT. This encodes CASSPRGSGSPDTQYF.

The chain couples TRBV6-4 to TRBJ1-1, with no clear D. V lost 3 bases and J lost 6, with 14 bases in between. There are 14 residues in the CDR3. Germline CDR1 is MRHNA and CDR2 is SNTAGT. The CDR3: CASSEGSGEAEAFF. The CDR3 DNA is TGTGCCAGCAGTGAAGGTAGTGGGGAGGCTGAAGCTTTCTTT.

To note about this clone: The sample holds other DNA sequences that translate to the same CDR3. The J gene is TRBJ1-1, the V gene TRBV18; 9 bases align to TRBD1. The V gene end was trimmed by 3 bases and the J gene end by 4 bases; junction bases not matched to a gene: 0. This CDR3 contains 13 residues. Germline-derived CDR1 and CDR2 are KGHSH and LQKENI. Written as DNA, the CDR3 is TGTGCCAGCTCACCGGACAGGGGCACTGAAGCTTTCTTT. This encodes CASSPDRGTEAFF.

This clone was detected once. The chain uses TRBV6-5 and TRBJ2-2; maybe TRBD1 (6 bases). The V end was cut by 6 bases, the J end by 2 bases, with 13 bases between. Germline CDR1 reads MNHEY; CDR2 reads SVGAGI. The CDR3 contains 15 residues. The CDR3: CASRRVGTNTGELFF. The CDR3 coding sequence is TGTGCCAGCAGAAGGGTCGGGACAAACACCGGGGAGCTGTTTTTT.

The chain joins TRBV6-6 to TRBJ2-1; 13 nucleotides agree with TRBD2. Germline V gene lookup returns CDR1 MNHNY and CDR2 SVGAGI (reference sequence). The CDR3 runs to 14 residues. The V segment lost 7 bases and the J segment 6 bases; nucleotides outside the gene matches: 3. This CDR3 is CASTWTSGGNEQFF. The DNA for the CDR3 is TGTGCCAGCACCTGGACTAGCGGGGGCAATGAGCAGTTCTTC.

CDR3 nucleotide sequence: TGTGCCAGCAGTTTATTATATAGGGGATCCTACGAGCAGTACTTC. Translating gives CASSLLYRGSYEQYF. The gene calls are TRBV28 and TRBJ2-7, with a tentative D call TRBD1 (5 bases). Trimming removed 1 base at V and 1 base at J, with 11 bases between. This CDR3 has 15 residues. Germline V gene lookup returns CDR1 MDHEN and CDR2 SYDVKM.

Written as DNA, the CDR3 is TGTGCCAGCACCATGACAAATACGCAGTATTTT. It is translated as CASTMTNTQYF. The rearrangement uses TRBV28 and TRBJ2-3; D remains unclear. The CDR3 length is 11 residues. Per germline, CDR1 MDHEN and CDR2 SYDVKM. V was trimmed by 7 bases and J by 7 bases, leaving 9 bases between them.

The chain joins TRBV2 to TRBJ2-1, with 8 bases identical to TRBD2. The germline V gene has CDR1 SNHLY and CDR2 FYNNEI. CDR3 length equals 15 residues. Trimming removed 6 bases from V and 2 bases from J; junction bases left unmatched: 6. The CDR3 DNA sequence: TGTGCCAGCAGAACCGGGACTAGTACCTACAATGAGCAGTTCTTC. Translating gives CASRTGTSTYNEQFF.

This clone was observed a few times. The CDR3 sequence: CASSITSGSVVSSYEQYF. The CDR3 DNA reads TGTGCCAGCTCCATAACTAGCGGATCCGTTGTTAGTTCCTACGAGCAGTACTTC. V usage is TRBV27 and J usage is TRBJ2-7, with 8 positions matching TRBD2. Germline V gene sequence: CDR1 MNHEY, CDR2 SMNVEV (reference sequence). CDR3 length: 18 residues. The J segment lost 1 base and the V segment lost 8 bases, leaving 19 bases of the junction unmatched.

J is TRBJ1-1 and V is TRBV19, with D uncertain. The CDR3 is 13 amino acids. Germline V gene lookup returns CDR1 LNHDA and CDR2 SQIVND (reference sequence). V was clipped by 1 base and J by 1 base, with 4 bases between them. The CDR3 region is CASSIGQNTEAFF. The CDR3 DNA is TGTGCCAGTAGTATAGGTCAGAACACTGAAGCTTTCTTT.